Listed here is a single T cell receptor (beta chain). Trimming cost V 0 bases and J 4 bases; bases outside gene matches: 4. Germline assignment: CDR1 SGDLS and CDR2 YYNGEE. This CDR3 is built from 15 residues. Assay: immunoSEQ multiplex PCR; the TCRdb copy retains only in-frame clones and omits some. The sample gives 95,000 to 100,000 clones, 95% to 96% of which show up once; roughly 0.21% is in the top ten. The data were taken from a study of technical replicates of blood from a handful of donors. The V and J genes are TRBV9 and TRBJ2-1; 7 bases fit TRBD1. This clonotype was sampled from a human donor in good health. Sequencing used T cells isolated from PBMCs. The CDR3 region has the DNA TGTGCCAGCAGCGTAGCGGGACAGCCATACAATGAGCAGTTCTTC. It translates to CASSVAGQPYNEQFF.